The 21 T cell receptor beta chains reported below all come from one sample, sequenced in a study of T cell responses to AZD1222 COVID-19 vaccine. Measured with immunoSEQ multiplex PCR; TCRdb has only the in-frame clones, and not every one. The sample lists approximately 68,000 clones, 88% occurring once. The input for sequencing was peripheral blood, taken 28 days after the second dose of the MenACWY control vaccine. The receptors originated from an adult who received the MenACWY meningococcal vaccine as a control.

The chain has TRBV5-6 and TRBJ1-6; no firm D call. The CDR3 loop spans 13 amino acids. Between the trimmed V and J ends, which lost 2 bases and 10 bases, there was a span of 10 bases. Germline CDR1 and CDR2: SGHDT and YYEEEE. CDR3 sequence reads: CASSFGTHSPLHF. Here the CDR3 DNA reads TGTGCCAGCAGCTTCGGCACCCACTCACCCCTCCACTTT.

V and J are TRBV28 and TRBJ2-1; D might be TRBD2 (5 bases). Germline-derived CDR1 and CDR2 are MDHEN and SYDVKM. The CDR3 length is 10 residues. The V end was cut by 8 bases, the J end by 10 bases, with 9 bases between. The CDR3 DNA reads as TGTGCCAGCGGCCGGGAAGAGCAGTTCTTC. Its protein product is CASGREEQFF.

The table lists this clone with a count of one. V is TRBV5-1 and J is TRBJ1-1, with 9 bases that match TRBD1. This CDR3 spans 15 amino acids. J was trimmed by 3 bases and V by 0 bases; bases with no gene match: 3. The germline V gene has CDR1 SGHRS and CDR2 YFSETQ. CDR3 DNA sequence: TGCGCCAGCAGCTTGGACAGGGGGCGAGACACTGAAGCTTTCTTT. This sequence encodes CASSLDRGRDTEAFF.

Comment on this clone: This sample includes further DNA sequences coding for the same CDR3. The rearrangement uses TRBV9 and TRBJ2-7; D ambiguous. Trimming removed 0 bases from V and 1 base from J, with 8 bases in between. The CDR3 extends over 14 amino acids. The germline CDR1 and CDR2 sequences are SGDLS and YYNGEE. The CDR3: CASSVAVGSYEQYF. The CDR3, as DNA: TGTGCCAGCAGCGTAGCCGTGGGTTCCTACGAGCAGTACTTC.

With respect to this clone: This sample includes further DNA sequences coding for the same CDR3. Here the CDR3 reads CASRRTGRNQPQHF. The DNA for the CDR3 is TGTGCCAGCAGGCGGACAGGGCGGAATCAGCCCCAGCATTTT. The V gene is TRBV6-5, the J gene TRBJ1-5; the match to TRBD1 covers 8 bases. Germline loops: CDR1 MNHEY, CDR2 SVGAGI. The CDR3 runs 14 residues. The V gene end was trimmed by 6 bases and the J gene end by 4 bases; junction bases not matched to a gene: 5.

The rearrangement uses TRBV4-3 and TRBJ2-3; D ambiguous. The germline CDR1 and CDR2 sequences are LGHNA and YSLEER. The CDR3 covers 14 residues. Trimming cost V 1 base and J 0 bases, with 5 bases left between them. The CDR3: CASSQGGSTDTQYF. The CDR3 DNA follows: TGCGCCAGCAGCCAAGGGGGTAGCACAGATACGCAGTATTTT.

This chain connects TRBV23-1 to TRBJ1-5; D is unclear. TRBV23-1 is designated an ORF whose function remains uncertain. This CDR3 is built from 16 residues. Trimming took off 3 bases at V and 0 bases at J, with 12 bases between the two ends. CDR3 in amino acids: CASSHPREDSNQPQHF. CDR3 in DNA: TGCGCCAGCAGTCACCCGAGGGAGGATAGCAATCAGCCCCAGCATTTT.

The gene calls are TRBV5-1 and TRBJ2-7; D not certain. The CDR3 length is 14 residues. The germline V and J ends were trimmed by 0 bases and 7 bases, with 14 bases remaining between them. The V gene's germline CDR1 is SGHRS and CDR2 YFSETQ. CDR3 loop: CASSLGTFSREQYF. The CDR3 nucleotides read TGCGCCAGCAGCTTGGGTACTTTCTCTCGGGAGCAGTACTTC.

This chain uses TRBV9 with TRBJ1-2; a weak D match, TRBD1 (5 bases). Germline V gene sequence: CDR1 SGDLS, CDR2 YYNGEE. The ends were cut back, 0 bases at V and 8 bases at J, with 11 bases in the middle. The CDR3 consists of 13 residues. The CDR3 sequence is CASSVAVRGGYTF. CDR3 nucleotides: TGTGCCAGCAGCGTAGCGGTGAGGGGCGGCTACACCTTC.

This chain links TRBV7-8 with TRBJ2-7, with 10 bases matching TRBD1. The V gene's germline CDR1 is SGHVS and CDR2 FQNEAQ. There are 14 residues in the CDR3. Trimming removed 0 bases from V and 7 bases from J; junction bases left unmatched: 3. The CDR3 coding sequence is TGTGCCAGCAGCTTAGCTAGACAGGGGGCTGAGCAGTACTTC. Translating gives CASSLARQGAEQYF.

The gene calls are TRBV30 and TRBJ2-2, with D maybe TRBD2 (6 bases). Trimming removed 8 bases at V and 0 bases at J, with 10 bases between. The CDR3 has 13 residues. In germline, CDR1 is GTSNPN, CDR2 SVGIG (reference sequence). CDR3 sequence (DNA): TGTGCCACGGGAGACGCGAACACCGGGGAGCTGTTTTTT. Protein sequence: CATGDANTGELFF.

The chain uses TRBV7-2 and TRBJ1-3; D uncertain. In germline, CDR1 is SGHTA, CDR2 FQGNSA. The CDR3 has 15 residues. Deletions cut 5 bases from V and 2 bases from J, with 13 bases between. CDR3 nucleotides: TGTGCCAGCAGCGCCCGAATTTCGCCTGGAAACACCATATATTTT. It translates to CASSARISPGNTIYF.

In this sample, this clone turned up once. The CDR3 region is CAWSGAMGEKLFF. CDR3 nucleotide sequence: TGTGCCTGGAGTGGAGCCATGGGGGAAAAACTGTTTTTT. The chain joins TRBV30 to TRBJ1-4; D uncertain. Germline V lookup: CDR1 GTSNPN, CDR2 SVGIG (reference sequence). This CDR3 comprises 13 residues. V dropped 1 base and J dropped 8 bases, with 11 bases sitting between them. Using reference TRBV30 and TRBJ1-4 for the parts outside the CDR3, the full variable domain is SQTIHQWPATLVQPVGSPLSLECTVEGTSNPNLYWYRQAAGRGLQLLFYSVGIGQISSEVPQNLSASRPQDRQFILSSKKLLLSDSGFYLCAWSGAMGEKLFFGSGTQLSVL.

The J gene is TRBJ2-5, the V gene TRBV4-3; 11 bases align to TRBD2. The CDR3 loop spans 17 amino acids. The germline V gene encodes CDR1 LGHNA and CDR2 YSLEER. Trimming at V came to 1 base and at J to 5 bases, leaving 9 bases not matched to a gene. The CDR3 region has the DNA TGCGCCAGCAGCCAAGGGCTAGCGGGGGGCGGCCAGGAGACCCAGTACTTC. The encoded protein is CASSQGLAGGGQETQYF.

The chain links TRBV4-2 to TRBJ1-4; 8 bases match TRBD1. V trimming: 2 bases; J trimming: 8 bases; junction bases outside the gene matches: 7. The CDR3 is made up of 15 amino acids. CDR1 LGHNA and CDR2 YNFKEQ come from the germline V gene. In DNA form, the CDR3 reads TGTGCCAGCAGCCAACAAGGACAGGGTTGGGAAAAACTGTTTTTT. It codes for CASSQQGQGWEKLFF.

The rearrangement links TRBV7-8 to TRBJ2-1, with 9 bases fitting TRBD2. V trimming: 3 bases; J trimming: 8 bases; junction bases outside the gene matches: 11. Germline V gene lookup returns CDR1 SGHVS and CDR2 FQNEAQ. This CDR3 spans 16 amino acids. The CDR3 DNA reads TGTGCCAGCAGCTTTAGAAGGGCGGGGGGGCCTCATGAGCAGTTCTTC. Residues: CASSFRRAGGPHEQFF. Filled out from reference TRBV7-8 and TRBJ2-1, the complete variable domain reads GAGVSQSPRYKVAKRGQDVALRCDPISGHVSLFWYQQALGQGPEFLTYFQNEAQLDKSGLPSDRFFAERPEGSVSTLKIQRTQQEDSAVYLCASSFRRAGGPHEQFFGPGTRLTVL.

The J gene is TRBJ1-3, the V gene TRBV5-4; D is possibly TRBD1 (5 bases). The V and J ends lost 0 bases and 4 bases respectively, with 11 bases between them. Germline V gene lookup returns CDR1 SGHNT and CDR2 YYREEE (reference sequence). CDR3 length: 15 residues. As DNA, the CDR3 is TGTGCCAGCAGCTTGGGTGGGGGTTCCGGAAACACCATATATTTT. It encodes CASSLGGGSGNTIYF.

Written as DNA, the CDR3 is TGTGCCAGCAGTTACTCTAGGGGACAGCCTCCAGGAAAACTGTTTTTT. Its translation is CASSYSRGQPPGKLFF. V and J are TRBV6-5 and TRBJ1-4, with 7 bases aligning to TRBD1. CDR1 and CDR2 (germline): MNHEY, SVGAGI. V was pared by 0 bases and J by 10 bases, with 11 bases of the junction left unmatched. The CDR3 runs 16 residues.

The CDR3 is CASSQDTVSGNTIYF. As DNA, the CDR3 is TGTGCCAGCAGCCAAGATACAGTCTCTGGAAACACCATATATTTT. The chain employs TRBV3-1 (or the pseudogene TRBV3-2) and TRBJ1-3, with unresolved D. Germline V lookup: CDR1 LGHDT, CDR2 YNNKEL (reference sequence). Trimming left V 0 bases short and J 0 bases short, with 6 bases between. CDR3 size: 15 residues.

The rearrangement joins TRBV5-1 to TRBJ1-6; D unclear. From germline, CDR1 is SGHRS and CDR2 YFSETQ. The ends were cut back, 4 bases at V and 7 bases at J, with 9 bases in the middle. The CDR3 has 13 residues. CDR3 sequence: CASSLEINSPLHF. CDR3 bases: TGCGCCAGCAGCCTTGAAATAAATTCACCCCTCCACTTT.

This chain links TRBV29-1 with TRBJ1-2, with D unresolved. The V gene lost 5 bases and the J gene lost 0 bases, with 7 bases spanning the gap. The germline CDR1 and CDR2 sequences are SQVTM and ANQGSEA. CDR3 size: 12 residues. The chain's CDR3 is CSVLHTNYGYTF. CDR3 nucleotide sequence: TGCAGCGTTCTGCACACTAACTATGGCTACACCTTC.